Presented here are 5 T cell receptor beta chains from one specimen sequenced in a study of blood T cell repertoires in COVID-19. TCRdb keeps only in-frame clones here, not all; method: immunoSEQ multiplex PCR. The top ten hold about 8.4% of the sample, which has around 300,000 clones, roughly nine tenths seen once. The sequenced material came from PBMCs or T cells enriched from blood (not recorded which). All receptors come from a woman in her twenties or thirties who had recovered from COVID-19.

The CDR3, as DNA: TGTGCCAGCAGCCTTGGGACAGGTGGCCACGAGCAGTACTTC. It specifies CASSLGTGGHEQYF. This chain uses TRBV5-6 with TRBJ2-7; TRBD1 matches 8 bases. The germline CDR1 and CDR2 sequences are SGHDT and YYEEEE. V trimming: 4 bases; J trimming: 5 bases; junction bases outside the gene matches: 8. The CDR3 is 14 amino acids.

This chain links TRBV11-2 with TRBJ1-4; the D gene is possibly TRBD1 (6 bases). In germline, CDR1 is SGHAT, CDR2 FQNNGV. With 5 bases removed from V and 8 bases from J, the gap between germline ends came to 15 bases. The CDR3 runs 14 residues. The CDR3 coding sequence is TGTGCCAGCAGCGACAGGCGAGTCCCCGAAAAACTGTTTTTT. Translation: CASSDRRVPEKLFF.

J is TRBJ2-7 and V is TRBV19, with D maybe TRBD1 (6 bases). Germline CDR1 and CDR2: LNHDA and SQIVND (reference sequence). The CDR3 loop spans 14 amino acids. V dropped 4 bases and J dropped 0 bases, with 10 bases sitting between them. This CDR3 is CASSRGQTSYEQYF. The CDR3 region has the DNA TGTGCCAGTAGTAGGGGACAAACCTCCTACGAGCAGTACTTC.

The chain combines TRBV10-3 with TRBJ2-7, with 10 bases that match TRBD2. The germline V gene has CDR1 ENHRY and CDR2 SYGVKD. The trim removed 2 bases at V and 2 bases at J, leaving 6 bases unmatched. The CDR3 has 16 amino acids. The chain's CDR3 is CAISEPRTSGTYEQYF. The CDR3 bases are TGTGCCATCAGTGAGCCCCGGACTAGCGGTACCTACGAGCAGTACTTC.

The CDR3 coding sequence is TGTGCCAGTAGTGAACTAGGGATCTCGGATGGACCCTTAAATTCACCCCTCCACTTT. Residues: CASSELGISDGPLNSPLHF. The chain combines TRBV19 with TRBJ1-6; D call uncertain. The CDR3 runs 19 residues. From germline, CDR1 is LNHDA and CDR2 SQIVND (reference sequence). The V end was cut by 5 bases, the J end by 7 bases, with 27 bases between.